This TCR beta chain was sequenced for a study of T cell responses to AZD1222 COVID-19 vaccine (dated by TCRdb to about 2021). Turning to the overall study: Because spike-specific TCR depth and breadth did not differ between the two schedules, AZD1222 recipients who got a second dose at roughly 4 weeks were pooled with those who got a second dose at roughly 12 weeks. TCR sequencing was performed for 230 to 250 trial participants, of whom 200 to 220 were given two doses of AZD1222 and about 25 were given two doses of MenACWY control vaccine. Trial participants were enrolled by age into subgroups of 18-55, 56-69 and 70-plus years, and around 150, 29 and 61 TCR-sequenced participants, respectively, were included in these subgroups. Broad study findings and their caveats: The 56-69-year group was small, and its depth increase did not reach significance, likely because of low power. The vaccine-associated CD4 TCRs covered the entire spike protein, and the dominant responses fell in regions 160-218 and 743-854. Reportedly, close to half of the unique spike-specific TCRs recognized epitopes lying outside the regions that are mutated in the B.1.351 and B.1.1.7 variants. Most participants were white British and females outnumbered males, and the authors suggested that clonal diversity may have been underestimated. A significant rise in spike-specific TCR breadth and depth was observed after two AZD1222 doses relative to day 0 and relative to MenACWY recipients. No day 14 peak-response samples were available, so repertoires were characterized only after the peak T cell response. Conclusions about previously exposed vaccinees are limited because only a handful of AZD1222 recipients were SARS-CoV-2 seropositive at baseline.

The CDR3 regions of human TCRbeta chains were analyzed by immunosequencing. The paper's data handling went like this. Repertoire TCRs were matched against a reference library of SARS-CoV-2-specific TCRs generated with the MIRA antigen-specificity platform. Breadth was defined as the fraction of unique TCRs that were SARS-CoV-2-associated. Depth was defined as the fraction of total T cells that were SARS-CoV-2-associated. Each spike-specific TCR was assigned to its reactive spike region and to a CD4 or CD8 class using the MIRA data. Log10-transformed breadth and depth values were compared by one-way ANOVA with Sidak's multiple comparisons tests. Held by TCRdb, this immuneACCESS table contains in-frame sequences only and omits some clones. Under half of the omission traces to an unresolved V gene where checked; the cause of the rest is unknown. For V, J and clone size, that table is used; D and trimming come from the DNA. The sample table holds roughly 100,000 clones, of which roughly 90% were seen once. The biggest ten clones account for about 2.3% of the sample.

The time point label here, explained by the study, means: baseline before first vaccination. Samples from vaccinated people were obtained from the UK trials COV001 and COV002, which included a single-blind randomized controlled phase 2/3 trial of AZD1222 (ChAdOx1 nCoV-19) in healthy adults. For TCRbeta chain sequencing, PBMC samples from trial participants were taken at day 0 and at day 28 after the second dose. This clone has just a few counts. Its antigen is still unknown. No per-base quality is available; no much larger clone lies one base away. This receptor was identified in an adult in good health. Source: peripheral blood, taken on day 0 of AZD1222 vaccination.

The CDR3 amino acid sequence is: CASYTQSGRAWFF. The DNA is as follows: TGTGCCAGCTATACCCAAAGCGGGAGGGCTTGGTTCTTC. The chain joins TRBV27 to TRBJ2-1, and TRBD2 aligns with 10 junction nucleotides. In the germline V gene (reference sequence), CDR1 corresponds to MNHEY and CDR2 to SMNVEV. From V the trimming removes 8 bases and from J it removes 15 bases, while the gene matches leave 13 bases of the junction unaccounted for. The CDR3 starts with the cysteine, ends with the phenylalanine, and has 13 residues. Only the CDR3 DNA stays, 39 bases, in frame from base 1.